This TCR beta chain stems from a study of blood T cell repertoires in COVID-19 (dated by TCRdb to 2018 to 2021). Broadly, across the study: Samples from collaborators originated in the United States, Italy and Spain and spanned both the acute and convalescent phases of COVID-19. The material from the prospective study consisted of cDNA or gDNA derived from T cells, B-cell-depleted T cells, or PBMCs. The dataset comprised deeply sampled blood TCRbeta repertoires from subjects exposed to, actively infected with, or recovered from COVID-19. The repertoires were released in a freely available public database intended as a resource for research on the immune response to SARS-CoV-2. The samples were drawn from the first 160 participants of the ongoing ImmuneRACE study and from some 1,300 subjects provided by 6 global collaborators. A de-identified subject ID, COVID-19 status, age in years and sex were almost always included in the sample metadata. Where HLA class I and class II types were available, the types were taken from metadata supplied by the sample provider, not from assay-based typing.

Participants in the prospective study were aged about 18 to 95 years, lived in approximately 26 United States geographic areas, and enrolled through a virtual design. In the prospective study, participants were assigned to cohorts based on the clinical history participants reported in a screening survey and a study questionnaire. Recovered participants in ImmuneRACE Cohort 3 were defined by two consecutive negative NP/OP PCR tests, clearance by a healthcare professional, or resolution of symptoms. In the prospective study, mobile phlebotomists collected whole blood, serum and a nasopharyngeal or oropharyngeal swab from each participant. Participants in the prospective study had the option to provide additional blood draws and questionnaires over a roughly 2-month period. Prospective study blood samples were shipped either frozen or at room temperature before DNA extraction. In regard to this clone: Its antigen specificity is not known. Qualities for individual bases were not recorded, and no much larger clone is one base off.

CDR1 and CDR2, per the germline V gene (reference sequence), are LGHDT and YNNKEL. V and J lose 5 bases and 3 bases, and a span of 5 bases separates them. The CDR3 covers 12 residues, taking in both the cysteine and the phenylalanine. The retained sequence is limited to the CDR3, 36 bases, with the frame set at the first base. TCRbeta CDR3 regions were amplified from genomic DNA using the immunoSEQ Assay, a bias-controlled multiplex PCR. For the original study's pipeline: The number of nucleated cells in each sample was estimated from the amplification of reference gene primers within the assay. To quantify the absolute abundance of each unique TCRbeta CDR3 rearrangement, sequence reads were collapsed and filtered. For each sample, productive Simpson clonality was calculated as the square root of Simpson's diversity index across productive rearrangements. TCRdb took over this immuneACCESS table, retaining in-frame rearrangements with V and J assigned. Such tables are incomplete; in checked studies, under half of the missing clones stem from an unresolved V gene, and the remainder is unexplained. V and J calls and clone size are given by that table; D and trimming were obtained from the DNA. This sample comprises a few hundred thousand clones, 65% to 85% of them detected only once. The ten largest make up around 3.7% of the sample.

General study outcomes and caveats: How much clinical and demographic metadata was included differed by source and by participant, and the metadata was provided uncurated.

Recombination linked TRBV3-1 (or the pseudogene TRBV3-2) to TRBJ1-3, with the D gene not clear enough to name. The receptor was derived from a man aged 45-65 years who had recovered from COVID-19. The sequencing sample was made of PBMCs or T cells enriched from blood (not recorded which). The sequenced DNA is TGTGCCAGCAGCGAGGTTGGAAACACCATATATTTT. The resulting protein is CASSEVGNTIYF.